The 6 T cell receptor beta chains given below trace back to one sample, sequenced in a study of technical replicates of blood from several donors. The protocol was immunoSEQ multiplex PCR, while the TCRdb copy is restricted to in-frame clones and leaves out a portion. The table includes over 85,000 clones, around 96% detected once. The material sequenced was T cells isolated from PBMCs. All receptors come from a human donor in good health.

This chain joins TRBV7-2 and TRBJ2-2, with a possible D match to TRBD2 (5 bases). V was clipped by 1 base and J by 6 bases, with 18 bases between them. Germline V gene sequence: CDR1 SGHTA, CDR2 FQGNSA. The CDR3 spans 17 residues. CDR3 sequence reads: CASSLEPGRVRAGELFF. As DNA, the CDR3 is TGTGCCAGCAGCTTAGAGCCGGGAAGGGTGAGGGCCGGGGAGCTGTTTTTT. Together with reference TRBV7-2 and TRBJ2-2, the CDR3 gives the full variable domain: GAGVSQSPSNKVTEKGKDVELRCDPISGHTALYWYRQSLGQGLEFLIYFQGNSAPDKSGLPSDRFSAERTGGSVSTLTIQRTQQEDSAVYLCASSLEPGRVRAGELFFGEGSRLTVL.

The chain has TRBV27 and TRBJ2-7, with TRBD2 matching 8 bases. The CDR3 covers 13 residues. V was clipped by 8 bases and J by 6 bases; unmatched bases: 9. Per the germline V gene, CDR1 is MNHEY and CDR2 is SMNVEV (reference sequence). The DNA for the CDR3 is TGTGCCAGCGGACTAGCTAAGGGCTCCGAGCAGTACTTC. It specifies CASGLAKGSEQYF.

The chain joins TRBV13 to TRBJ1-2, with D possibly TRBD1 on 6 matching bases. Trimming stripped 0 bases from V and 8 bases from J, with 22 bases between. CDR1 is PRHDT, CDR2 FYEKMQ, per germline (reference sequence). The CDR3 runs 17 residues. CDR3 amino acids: CASSLGSGHSPSRGYTF. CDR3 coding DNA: TGTGCCAGCAGCTTAGGATCGGGACATAGCCCCAGTCGGGGCTACACCTTC.

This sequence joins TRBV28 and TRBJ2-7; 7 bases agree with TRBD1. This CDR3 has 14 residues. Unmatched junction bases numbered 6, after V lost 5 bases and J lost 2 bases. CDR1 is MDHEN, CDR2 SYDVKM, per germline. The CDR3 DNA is TGTGCCAGCAGTCTTAGGCAGGGGGCCTACGAGCAGTACTTC. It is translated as CASSLRQGAYEQYF.

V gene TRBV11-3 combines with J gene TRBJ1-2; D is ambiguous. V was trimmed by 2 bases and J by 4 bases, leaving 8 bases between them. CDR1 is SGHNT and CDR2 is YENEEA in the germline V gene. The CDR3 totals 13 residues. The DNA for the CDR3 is TGTGCCAGCAGCTTACACTTCGCCTATGGCTACACCTTC. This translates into CASSLHFAYGYTF.

CDR3 amino acids: CASGTGGETQYF. In nucleotides, the CDR3 is TGTGCCAGCGGGACGGGGGGGGAGACCCAGTACTTC. V is TRBV19 and J is TRBJ2-5; 8 nucleotides match TRBD2. CDR1 LNHDA and CDR2 SQIVND come from the germline V gene (reference sequence). The J segment lost 5 bases and the V segment lost 9 bases, leaving 5 bases of the junction unmatched. This CDR3 region has 12 residues.